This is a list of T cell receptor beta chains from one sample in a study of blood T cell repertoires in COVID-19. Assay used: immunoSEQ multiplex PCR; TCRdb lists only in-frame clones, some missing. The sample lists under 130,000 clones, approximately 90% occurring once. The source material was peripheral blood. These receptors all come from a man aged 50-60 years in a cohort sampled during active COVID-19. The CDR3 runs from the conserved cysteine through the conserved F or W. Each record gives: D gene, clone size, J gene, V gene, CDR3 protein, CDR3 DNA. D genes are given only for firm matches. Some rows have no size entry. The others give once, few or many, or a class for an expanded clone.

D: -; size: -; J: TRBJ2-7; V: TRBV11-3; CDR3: CASSLTGGKLFYEQYF; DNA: TGTGCCAGCAGTCTTACAGGCGGCAAGCTCTTCTACGAGCAGTACTTC
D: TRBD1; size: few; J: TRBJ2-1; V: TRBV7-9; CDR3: CASSSGAGQGVF; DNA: TGTGCCAGCAGCTCTGGGGCGGGACAGGGAGTCTTC
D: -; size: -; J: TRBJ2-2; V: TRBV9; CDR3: CASSVATLGGTGELFF; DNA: TGTGCCAGCAGCGTAGCAACGCTGGGGGGAACCGGGGAGCTGTTTTTT
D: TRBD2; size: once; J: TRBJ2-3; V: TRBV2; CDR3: CASRRLAGGTDTQYF; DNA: TGTGCCAGCAGGAGACTAGCGGGGGGCACAGATACGCAGTATTTT
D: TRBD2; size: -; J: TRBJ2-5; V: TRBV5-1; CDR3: CASSSLAGQETQYF; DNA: TGCGCCAGCAGCTCCTTAGCGGGGCAAGAGACCCAGTACTTC
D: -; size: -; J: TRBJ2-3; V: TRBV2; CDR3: CASSDGRGRGADTQYF; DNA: TGTGCCAGCAGTGATGGGCGGGGAAGAGGTGCAGATACGCAGTATTTT
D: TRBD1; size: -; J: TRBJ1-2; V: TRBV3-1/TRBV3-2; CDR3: CASSHGTGNGYTF; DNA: TGTGCCAGCAGCCACGGGACAGGGAATGGCTACACCTTC
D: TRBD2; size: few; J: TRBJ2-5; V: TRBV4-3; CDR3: CASSPSGEQTQYF; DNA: TGCGCCAGCAGCCCCAGCGGGGAACAGACCCAGTACTTC
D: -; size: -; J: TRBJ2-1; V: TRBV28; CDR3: CASAPGGSSYNEQFF; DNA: TGTGCCAGCGCCCCCGGGGGAAGCTCCTACAATGAGCAGTTCTTC
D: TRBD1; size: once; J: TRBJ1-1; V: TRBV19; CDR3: CASTFMRDRAAEAFF; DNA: TGTGCCAGTACCTTCATGAGGGACAGGGCCGCTGAAGCTTTCTTT
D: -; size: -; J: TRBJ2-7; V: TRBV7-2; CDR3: CASSLAGQVAYEQYF; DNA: TGTGCCAGCAGCTTAGCGGGGCAGGTAGCCTACGAGCAGTACTTC
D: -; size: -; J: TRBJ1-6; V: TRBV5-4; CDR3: CASSQGGGGAYNSPLHF; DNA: TGTGCCAGCAGCCAGGGTGGCGGGGGGGCCTATAATTCACCCCTCCACTTT
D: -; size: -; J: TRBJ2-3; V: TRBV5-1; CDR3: CASSLGGRIADTQYF; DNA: TGCGCCAGCAGCTTGGGGGGGCGAATCGCAGATACGCAGTATTTT
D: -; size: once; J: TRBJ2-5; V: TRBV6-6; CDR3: CASSYWQGGETQYF; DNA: TGTGCCAGCAGTTACTGGCAGGGTGGGGAGACCCAGTACTTC
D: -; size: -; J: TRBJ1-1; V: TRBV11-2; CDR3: CASSSSRTEAFF; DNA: TGTGCCAGCAGCTCCAGTCGCACTGAAGCTTTCTTT
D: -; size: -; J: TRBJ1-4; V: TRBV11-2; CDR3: CASSLRGRGEKLFF; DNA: TGTGCCAGCAGCTTACGGGGTCGGGGTGAAAAACTGTTTTTT
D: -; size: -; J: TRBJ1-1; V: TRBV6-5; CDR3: CASTLSLADTEAFF; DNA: TGTGCCAGCACCCTCTCTTTAGCGGACACTGAAGCTTTCTTT
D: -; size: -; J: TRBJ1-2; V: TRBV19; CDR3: CASSMDPGNYGYTF; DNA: TGTGCCAGTAGTATGGATCCGGGGAACTATGGCTACACCTTC
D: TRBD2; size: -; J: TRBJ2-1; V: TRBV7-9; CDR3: CASSSSPGGEQFF; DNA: TGTGCCAGCAGCTCGAGTCCCGGGGGGGAGCAGTTCTTC
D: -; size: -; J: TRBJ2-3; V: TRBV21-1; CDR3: CASSKDCPAGASTDTQYF; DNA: TGTGCCAGCAGCAAAGACTGTCCGGCGGGGGCCAGCACAGATACGCAGTATTTT
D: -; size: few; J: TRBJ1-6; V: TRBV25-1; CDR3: CASSNTLGGVHSPLHF; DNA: TGTGCCAGCAGTAATACCCTGGGGGGGGTACATTCACCCCTCCACTTT
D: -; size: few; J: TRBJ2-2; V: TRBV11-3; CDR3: CASGGQTNTGELFF; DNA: TGTGCCAGCGGCGGACAGACGAACACCGGGGAGCTGTTTTTT
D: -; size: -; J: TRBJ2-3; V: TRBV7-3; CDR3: CASSATKGLMNTQYF; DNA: TGTGCCAGCAGCGCGACGAAGGGACTGATGAATACGCAGTATTTT
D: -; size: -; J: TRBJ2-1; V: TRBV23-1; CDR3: CASSLFRFF; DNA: TGCGCCAGCAGTCTGTTTCGGTTCTTC
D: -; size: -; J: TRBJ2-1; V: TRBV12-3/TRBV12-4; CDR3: CASTPGLHNEQFF; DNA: TGTGCCAGCACCCCGGGACTCCACAATGAGCAGTTCTTC
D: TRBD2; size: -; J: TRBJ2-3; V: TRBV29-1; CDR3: CSFGGAEDTQYF; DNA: TGCAGCTTCGGGGGGGCTGAAGATACGCAGTATTTT
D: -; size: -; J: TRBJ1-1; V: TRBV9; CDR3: CASSATPSTEAFF; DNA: TGTGCCAGCAGCGCGACGCCTAGTACTGAAGCTTTCTTT
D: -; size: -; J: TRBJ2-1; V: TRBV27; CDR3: CASSLSLYNEQFF; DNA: TGTGCCAGCAGTTTATCGCTATACAATGAGCAGTTCTTC
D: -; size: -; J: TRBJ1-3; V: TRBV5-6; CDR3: CASKLASGNTIYF; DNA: TGTGCCAGCAAATTGGCCTCTGGAAACACCATATATTTT
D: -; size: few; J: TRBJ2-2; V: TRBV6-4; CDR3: CASSSGGTGELFF; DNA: TGTGCCAGCAGCTCCGGCGGCACCGGGGAGCTGTTTTTT
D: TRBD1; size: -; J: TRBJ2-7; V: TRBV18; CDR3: CASSPGQGLSEQYF; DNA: TGTGCCAGCTCCCCGGGACAGGGGCTTAGCGAGCAGTACTTC
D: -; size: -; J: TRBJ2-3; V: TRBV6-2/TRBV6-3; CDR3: CASSWDFNQAKGTDTQYF; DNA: TGTGCCAGCAGTTGGGACTTTAATCAAGCGAAGGGAACAGATACGCAGTATTTT
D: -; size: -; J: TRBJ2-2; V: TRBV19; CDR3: CASSTRAGELFF; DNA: TGTGCCAGTAGTACGAGGGCCGGGGAGCTGTTTTTT
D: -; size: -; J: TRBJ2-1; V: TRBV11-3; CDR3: CAIDNTGTKPSYNEQFF; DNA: TGTGCCATCGATAACACCGGGACAAAACCCTCCTACAATGAGCAGTTCTTC
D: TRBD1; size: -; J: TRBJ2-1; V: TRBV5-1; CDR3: CASSPRTGGRADEQFF; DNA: TGCGCCAGCAGCCCACGGACAGGGGGCAGGGCGGATGAGCAGTTCTTC
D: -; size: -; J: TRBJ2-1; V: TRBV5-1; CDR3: CASSLAWEGDGNEQFF; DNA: TGCGCCAGCAGCTTGGCCTGGGAGGGGGACGGCAATGAGCAGTTCTTC
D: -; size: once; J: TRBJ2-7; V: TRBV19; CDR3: CASSSSSYEQYF; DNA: TGTGCCAGTAGTTCGAGCTCCTACGAGCAGTACTTC
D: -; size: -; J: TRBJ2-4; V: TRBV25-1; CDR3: CASSESRRGNIQYF; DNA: TGTGCCAGCAGTGAATCCCGACGGGGAAACATTCAGTACTTC
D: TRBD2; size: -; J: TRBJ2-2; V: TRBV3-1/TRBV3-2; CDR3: CASSQGASGSRELFF; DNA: TGTGCCAGCAGCCAAGGGGCTAGCGGGAGCCGGGAGCTGTTTTTT
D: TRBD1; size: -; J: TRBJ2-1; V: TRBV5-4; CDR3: CASSPRDRANEQFF; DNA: TGTGCCAGCAGCCCACGGGACAGAGCCAATGAGCAGTTCTTC
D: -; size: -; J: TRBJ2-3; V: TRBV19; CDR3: CATSILAAGSDTQYF; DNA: TGTGCCACCTCGATCCTAGCCGCGGGATCAGATACGCAGTATTTT
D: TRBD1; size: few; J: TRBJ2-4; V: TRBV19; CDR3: CASSIAKGAAKNIQYF; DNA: TGTGCCAGTAGTATAGCCAAGGGGGCGGCCAAAAACATTCAGTACTTC
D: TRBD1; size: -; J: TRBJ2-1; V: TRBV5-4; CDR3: CASSIDRAFYNEQFF; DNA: TGTGCCAGCAGCATAGACAGGGCATTCTACAATGAGCAGTTCTTC
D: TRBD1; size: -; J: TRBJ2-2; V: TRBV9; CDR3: CASSPALLGTGGIGELFF; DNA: TGTGCCAGCAGCCCTGCTTTGCTGGGGACAGGGGGGATCGGGGAGCTGTTTTTT
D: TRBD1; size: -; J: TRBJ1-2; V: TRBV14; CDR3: CASSQVIGQASNGYTF; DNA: TGTGCCAGCAGCCAAGTAATTGGACAGGCCTCAAATGGCTACACCTTC
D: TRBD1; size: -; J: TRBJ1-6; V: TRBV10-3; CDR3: CAITMDRGHSPLHF; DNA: TGTGCCATCACCATGGACAGGGGGCACTCACCCCTCCACTTT
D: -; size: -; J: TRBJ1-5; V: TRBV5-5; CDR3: CASSPDPGARQPQHF; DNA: TGTGCCAGCAGCCCGGATCCAGGGGCGAGACAGCCCCAGCATTTT
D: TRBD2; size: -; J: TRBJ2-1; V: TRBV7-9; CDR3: CASSLRSSGGNEQFF; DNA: TGTGCCAGCAGCTTGCGTAGTAGCGGGGGGAATGAGCAGTTCTTC
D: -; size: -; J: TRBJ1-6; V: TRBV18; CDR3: CASSGESYNSPLHF; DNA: TGTGCCAGCTCAGGAGAATCCTATAATTCACCCCTCCACTTT
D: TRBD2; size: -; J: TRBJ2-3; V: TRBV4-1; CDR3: CASSRGLAGGPGTDTQYF; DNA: TGCGCCAGCAGTCGCGGACTAGCGGGGGGGCCCGGCACAGATACGCAGTATTTT
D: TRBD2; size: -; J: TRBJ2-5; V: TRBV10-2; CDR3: CASSERGGRGETQYF; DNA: TGCGCCAGCAGTGAGCGGGGGGGCCGCGGAGAGACCCAGTACTTC
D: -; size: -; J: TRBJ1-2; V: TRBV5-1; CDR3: CASSPVATGYGYTF; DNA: TGCGCCAGCAGCCCGGTTGCGACAGGCTATGGCTACACCTTC
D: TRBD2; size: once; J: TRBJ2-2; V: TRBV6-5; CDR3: CAAGGLITGELFF; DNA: TGTGCCGCGGGGGGCCTGATCACCGGGGAGCTGTTTTTT
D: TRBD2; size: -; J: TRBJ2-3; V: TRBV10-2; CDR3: CASREGLVTDTQYF; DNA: TGCGCCAGCAGAGAGGGACTAGTAACAGATACGCAGTATTTT
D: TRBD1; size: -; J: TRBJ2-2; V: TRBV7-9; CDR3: CASSYGQGAGELFF; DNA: TGTGCCAGCAGCTACGGACAGGGTGCCGGGGAGCTGTTTTTT
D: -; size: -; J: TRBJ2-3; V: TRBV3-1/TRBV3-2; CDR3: CASSQASNPTDTQYF; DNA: TGTGCCAGCAGCCAAGCCAGTAACCCCACAGATACGCAGTATTTT
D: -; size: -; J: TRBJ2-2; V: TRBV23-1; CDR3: CASGQGSSNAVRELFF; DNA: TGCGCCAGCGGCCAGGGCAGTTCTAATGCGGTACGGGAGCTGTTTTTT
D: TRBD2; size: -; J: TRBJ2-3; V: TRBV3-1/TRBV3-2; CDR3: CASSGVGGTLTDTQYF; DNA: TGTGCCAGCAGCGGAGTCGGGGGGACTCTCACAGATACGCAGTATTTT
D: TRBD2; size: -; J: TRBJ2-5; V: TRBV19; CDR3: CASSTSGVETQYF; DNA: TGTGCCAGTAGTACTAGCGGGGTTGAGACCCAGTACTTC